This T cell receptor (beta chain) came from a study of T cell changes during pregnancy in multiple sclerosis. Produced via immunoSEQ multiplex PCR; TCRdb's table is partial and in-frame only. The sample has about 68,000 clones, about 92% seen once; the top ten hold about 1.5%. The specimen comprised peripheral blood, sampled in the second trimester of pregnancy. This TCR was recovered from a female donor in good health, enrolled as a control in a pregnancy study.

The CDR3 DNA sequence: TGCGCCAGCAGCTTTGGACAGGGGCCTAATCAGCCCCAGCATTTT. It encodes CASSFGQGPNQPQHF. The rearrangement joins TRBV5-1 to TRBJ1-5; TRBD1 aligns across 9 bases. The CDR3 contains 15 residues. V dropped 2 bases and J dropped 4; count of bases not matched to a gene: 4. Germline-derived CDR1 and CDR2 are SGHRS and YFSETQ.